The 24 T cell receptor beta chains reported below all come from one sample, sequenced in a study of brain T cells in children with intractable seizures (dated by TCRdb to the early 2020s). To prepare the library, the immunoSEQ multiplex PCR assay was applied. TCRdb re-hosts the immuneACCESS table, in-frame sequences only. Its copies lack some clones; in the studies checked, an unresolved V gene accounts for under half of them, and the cause for the rest is not known. In this sample the table shows about 8,000 clones, roughly 73% of which occur a single time. The ten largest make up about 9% of the sample. The sample's time point label, in plain terms: resected brain tissue, or blood drawn just prior to surgery. Surgery cases with the highest brain T cell transcript signatures were selected for TCR beta chain sequencing of brain tissue and, where available, blood. Sequencing was performed on resected brain tissue, taken at surgery. These receptors originate from a boy younger than two with tuberous sclerosis and intractable seizures.

Written as DNA, the CDR3 is TGTGCCAGCAGAACAGGGTATGGCTACACCTTC. Residues: CASRTGYGYTF. This sequence joins TRBV6-1 and TRBJ1-2, with D maybe TRBD1 (6 bases). The germline V and J ends were trimmed by 6 bases and 5 bases, with 7 bases remaining between them. CDR3 length: 11 amino acids. Germline CDR1 MNHNS, CDR2 SASEGT.

This chain uses TRBV25-1 with TRBJ1-1; D gene ambiguous. The CDR3 has 12 amino acids. Trimming left V 4 bases short and J 0 bases short, with 3 bases between. From germline, CDR1 is MGHDK and CDR2 SYGVNS. The CDR3: CASSVVNTEAFF. The CDR3 region has the DNA TGTGCCAGCAGTGTCGTGAACACTGAAGCTTTCTTT.

The rearrangement links TRBV3-1 (or the pseudogene TRBV3-2) to TRBJ1-5; D is unresolved. CDR1 is LGHDT and CDR2 is YNNKEL in the germline V gene (reference sequence). V lost 2 bases, J lost 5 bases, and 4 bases lay in between. This CDR3 has 12 residues. The chain's CDR3 is CASSQWDQPQHF. CDR3 DNA: TGTGCCAGCAGCCAATGGGATCAGCCCCAGCATTTT.

The gene calls are TRBV9 and TRBJ1-4, with TRBD1 identical over 10 bases. J lost 4 bases, V lost 0 bases, and 0 bases had no gene match. The CDR3 is 15 amino acids. Germline V gene sequence: CDR1 SGDLS, CDR2 YYNGEE. This chain's CDR3 is CASSVGTGGNEKLFF. CDR3 bases: TGTGCCAGCAGCGTAGGGACAGGGGGTAATGAAAAACTGTTTTTT.

This chain connects TRBV6-5 to TRBJ1-4, with D possibly matching TRBD1 (5 bases). Germline CDR1 is MNHEY and CDR2 is SVGAGI. The CDR3 is made up of 16 amino acids. Trimming left V 4 bases short and J 1 base short, with 13 bases between. As DNA, the CDR3 is TGTGCCAGCAGTTCTCTCGGGGGGATAACTAATGAAAAACTGTTTTTT. Its protein product is CASSSLGGITNEKLFF.

The genes are TRBV5-1 and TRBJ1-2; unclear D gene. Germline lookup yields CDR1 SGHRS and CDR2 YFSETQ. V was shortened by 2 bases and J by 2 bases, with 7 bases between the two germline ends. The CDR3 sequence is 13 residues long. The CDR3, as DNA: TGCGCCAGCAGCTTTGGCAGGAACTATGGCTACACCTTC. As protein: CASSFGRNYGYTF.

By share of the sample, this clone is medium-sized (0.01 to 0.1%). The chain has TRBV9 and TRBJ2-5; D is possibly TRBD2 (6 bases). The CDR3 extends over 13 amino acids. CDR1 and CDR2 from the germline V gene are SGDLS and YYNGEE. V was cut by 0 bases and J by 5 bases, with 8 bases left in between. The CDR3 DNA follows: TGTGCCAGCAGCGTAGATGGGGGGGAGACCCAGTACTTC. This translates into CASSVDGGETQYF.

The chain links TRBV11-2 to TRBJ2-7; D unclear. Germline loops: CDR1 SGHAT, CDR2 FQNNGV. Between the trimmed V and J ends, which lost 3 bases and 2 bases, there was a span of 8 bases. The CDR3 runs 13 residues. CDR3 bases: TGTGCCAGCAGCTTTGGACCCGCCTACGAGCAGTACTTC. Translation: CASSFGPAYEQYF.

In this sample, this clone is medium-sized (0.01 to 0.1%). The chain employs TRBV28 and TRBJ1-1, with 7 bases lining up with TRBD1. V shed 4 bases and J 3 bases; nucleotides not matched to a gene: 8. This CDR3 has 15 residues. The germline V gene encodes CDR1 MDHEN and CDR2 SYDVKM. CDR3 DNA sequence: TGTGCCAGCAGTTCAGAGACAGGGCTGGACACTGAAGCTTTCTTT. Protein sequence: CASSSETGLDTEAFF.

V gene TRBV5-1 combines with J gene TRBJ2-3; 13 bases are shared with TRBD2. The CDR3 runs 18 residues. The V segment lost 3 bases and the J segment 4 bases; nucleotides outside the gene matches: 11. CDR1 and CDR2 from the germline V gene are SGHRS and YFSETQ. This CDR3 reads CASSYLPGLAGAADTQYF. CDR3 sequence (DNA): TGCGCCAGCAGCTATCTCCCAGGACTAGCGGGAGCCGCAGATACGCAGTATTTT.

J is TRBJ2-3 and V is TRBV6-5; D tentatively fits TRBD1 or TRBD2 (6 bases each). V lost 6 bases and J 3 bases, leaving 16 bases between the germline ends. Germline CDR1 and CDR2: MNHEY and SVGAGI. The CDR3 loop spans 15 amino acids. In nucleotides, the CDR3 is TGTGCCAGCAGCCCCACGGGGGCCAGGACAGATACGCAGTATTTT. It is translated as CASSPTGARTDTQYF.

CDR3 DNA sequence: TGTGCCAGTAGTTCCGGGCGGGGTAACACTGAAGCTTTCTTT. It is translated as CASSSGRGNTEAFF. The chain recombines TRBV19 with TRBJ1-1; D is unclear. The CDR3 consists of 14 residues. Trimming shortened V by 5 bases and J by 2 bases, and 12 bases separated the two germline ends. Germline assignment: CDR1 LNHDA and CDR2 SQIVND (reference sequence).

V gene TRBV12-5 combines with J gene TRBJ2-5; 7 positions match TRBD1. V shed 1 base, J shed 2 bases, and the junction held 16 bases outside the gene matches. The CDR3 has 19 amino acids. Germline CDR1 and CDR2: LGHNT and FRNRAP. The CDR3 sequence is CASGLAGNGTALAQETQYF. The CDR3 region has the DNA TGTGCTAGTGGTTTGGCCGGAAACGGGACAGCTCTTGCTCAAGAGACCCAGTACTTC.

The chain recombines TRBV11-2 with TRBJ1-1; no clear D. Trimming removed 5 bases from V and 11 bases from J, with 12 bases in between. The germline gives CDR1 SGHAT, CDR2 FQNNGV. This CDR3 comprises 11 residues. CDR3 protein: CASSPGLRAFF. The CDR3 nucleotides read TGTGCCAGCAGCCCTGGCCTTAGGGCTTTCTTT.

The V and J genes are TRBV27 and TRBJ2-7; no clear D gene. Trimming cost V 4 bases and J 7 bases, with 17 bases left between them. Germline CDR1 MNHEY, CDR2 SMNVEV (reference sequence). This CDR3 region has 14 residues. CDR3 residues: CASSYGPTSGEQYF. The CDR3 nucleotides read TGTGCCAGCAGTTATGGGCCCACAAGTGGGGAGCAGTACTTC.

The V and J genes are TRBV7-9 and TRBJ1-4; 10 bases fit TRBD1. V lost 5 bases to trimming and J lost 8 bases; unmatched junction nucleotides: 5. Germline CDR1 SEHNR, CDR2 FQNEAQ (reference sequence). The CDR3 runs to 14 residues. The CDR3: CASSRDRGPEKLFF. DNA for the CDR3: TGTGCCAGCAGCAGAGACAGGGGGCCCGAAAAACTGTTTTTT.

This chain joins TRBV5-1 and TRBJ2-1; 8 bases align to TRBD2. CDR1 SGHRS and CDR2 YFSETQ come from the germline V gene. V was clipped by 0 bases and J by 10 bases; unmatched bases: 0. The CDR3 extends over 12 amino acids. DNA of the CDR3: TGCGCCAGCAGCTTGGGACTAGCGGAGCAGTTCTTC. It specifies CASSLGLAEQFF.

The chain uses TRBV11-3 and TRBJ2-3; the D gene is possibly TRBD1 (6 bases). Trimming removed 0 bases from V and 1 base from J, with 8 bases in between. CDR3 length: 15 amino acids. Germline V gene data show CDR1 as SGHNT and CDR2 as YENEEA. The CDR3 region has the DNA TGTGCCAGCAGCTTAGACAGGGGACGCACAGATACGCAGTATTTT. Translation gives CASSLDRGRTDTQYF.

About this clone itself: One end of the junction varies from germline; a read error may be responsible. The gene calls are TRBV4-1 and TRBJ2-2; 13 nucleotides match TRBD2. CDR3 size: 17 residues. Germline CDR1 MGHRA, CDR2 YSYEKL. The CDR3 nucleotides are TGCGCCAGCAACCAACTAGCGGGGGGGACGAACACCGGGGAGCTGTTTTTT. Protein product: CASNQLAGGTNTGELFF.

This clone was seen once. This chain links TRBV6-6 with TRBJ2-3, with 8 bases fitting TRBD2. Germline V lookup: CDR1 MNHNY, CDR2 SVGAGI (reference sequence). Losses at the gene ends were 11 bases for V and 5 bases for J; bases not matched to a gene: 15. The CDR3 has 15 amino acids. CDR3 region: CAAPGTRGDGDTQYF. DNA for the CDR3: TGTGCCGCTCCCGGGACTAGGGGTGATGGAGATACGCAGTATTTT.

By its share, this clone is large. J is TRBJ1-6 and V is TRBV7-9, with unresolved D. V was pared by 5 bases and J by 13 bases, with 9 bases between. This CDR3 has 11 residues. Per the germline V gene, CDR1 is SEHNR and CDR2 is FQNEAQ (reference sequence). CDR3 nucleotides: TGTGCCAGCAGCGGTTCGCGCCCCCTCCACTTT. This gives the protein CASSGSRPLHF.

The chain recombines TRBV6-5 with TRBJ1-3; D is undetermined. The CDR3 runs to 15 residues. V was pared by 0 bases and J by 0 bases, with 6 bases between. In germline, CDR1 is MNHEY, CDR2 SVGAGI. The CDR3 sequence is CASSYSTDSGNTIYF. In DNA form, the CDR3 reads TGTGCCAGCAGTTACTCAACAGACTCTGGAAACACCATATATTTT.

The rearrangement links TRBV11-2 to TRBJ1-2; 8 positions agree with TRBD1. The germline CDR1 and CDR2 sequences are SGHAT and FQNNGV. The trim removed 0 bases at V and 5 bases at J, leaving 2 bases unmatched. This CDR3 comprises 14 residues. CDR3 in amino acids: CASSLDRTGYGYTF. CDR3 bases: TGTGCCAGCAGCTTAGACCGGACAGGGTATGGCTACACCTTC.

By its share, this clone is medium-sized (0.01 to 0.1%). The V call is TRBV6-6, the J call TRBJ2-1; D gene ambiguous. V shed 8 bases and J shed 12 bases, with 14 bases lying between them. The CDR3 totals 11 residues. The germline V gene encodes CDR1 MNHNY and CDR2 SVGAGI (reference sequence). CDR3 DNA sequence: TGTGCCAGCCGAAGCGTGGACGGGCAGTTCTTC. It specifies CASRSVDGQFF.